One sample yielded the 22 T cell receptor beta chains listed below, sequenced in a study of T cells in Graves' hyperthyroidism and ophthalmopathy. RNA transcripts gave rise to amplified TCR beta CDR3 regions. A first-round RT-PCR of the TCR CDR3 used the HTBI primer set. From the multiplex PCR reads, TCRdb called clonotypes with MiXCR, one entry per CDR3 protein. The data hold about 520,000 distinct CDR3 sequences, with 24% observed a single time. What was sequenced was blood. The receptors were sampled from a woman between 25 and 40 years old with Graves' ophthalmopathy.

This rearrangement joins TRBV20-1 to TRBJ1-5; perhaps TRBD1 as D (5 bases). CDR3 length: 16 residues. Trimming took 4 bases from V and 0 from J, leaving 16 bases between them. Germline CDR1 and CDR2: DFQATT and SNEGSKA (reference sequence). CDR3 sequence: CSAIPGRGNSNQPQHF. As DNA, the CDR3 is TGCAGTGCTATACCTGGTCGGGGGAATAGCAATCAGCCCCAGCATTTT.

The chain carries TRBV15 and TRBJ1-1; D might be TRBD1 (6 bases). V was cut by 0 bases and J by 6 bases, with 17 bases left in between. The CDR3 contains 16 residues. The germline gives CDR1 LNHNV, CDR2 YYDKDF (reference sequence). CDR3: CATSRDVGQEGAEAFF. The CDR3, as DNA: TGTGCCACCAGCAGAGATGTCGGGCAGGAGGGGGCTGAAGCTTTCTTT.

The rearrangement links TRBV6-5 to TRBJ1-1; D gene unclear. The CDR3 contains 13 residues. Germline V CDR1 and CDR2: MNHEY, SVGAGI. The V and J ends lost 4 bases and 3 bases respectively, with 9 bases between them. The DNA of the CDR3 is TGTGCCAGCAGTTCCGGGTCGGACACTGAAGCTTTCTTT. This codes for CASSSGSDTEAFF.

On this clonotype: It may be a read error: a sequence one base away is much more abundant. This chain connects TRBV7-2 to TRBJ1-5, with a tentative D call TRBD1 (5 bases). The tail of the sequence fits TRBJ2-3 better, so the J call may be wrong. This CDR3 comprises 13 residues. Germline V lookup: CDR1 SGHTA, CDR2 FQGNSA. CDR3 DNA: TGTGCCAGCAGCTCCAGGGTTAATCAGCCCCAGTATTTT. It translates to CASSSRVNQPQYF.

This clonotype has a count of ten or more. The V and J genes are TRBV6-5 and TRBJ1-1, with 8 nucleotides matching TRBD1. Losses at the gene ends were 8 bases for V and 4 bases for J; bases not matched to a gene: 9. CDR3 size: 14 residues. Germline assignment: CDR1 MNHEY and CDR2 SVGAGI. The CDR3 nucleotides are TGTGCCAGCGGACCCCAGGGGGCGAGCACTGAAGCTTTCTTT. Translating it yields CASGPQGASTEAFF.

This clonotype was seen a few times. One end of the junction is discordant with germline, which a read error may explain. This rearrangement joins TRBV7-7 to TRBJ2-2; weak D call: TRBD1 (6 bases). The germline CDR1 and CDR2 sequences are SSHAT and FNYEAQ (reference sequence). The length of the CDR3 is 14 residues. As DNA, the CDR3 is TGTGCTAGCAGCTTAACAGGGTACACCGGGGAGCTGTTTTTT. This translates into CASSLTGYTGELFF.

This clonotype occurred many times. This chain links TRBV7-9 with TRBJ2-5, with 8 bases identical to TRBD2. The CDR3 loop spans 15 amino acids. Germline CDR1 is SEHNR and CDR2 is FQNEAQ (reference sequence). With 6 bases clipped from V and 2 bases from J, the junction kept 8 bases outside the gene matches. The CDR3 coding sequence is TGTGCCAGCAGTTCGAGCGGGGGCCTTCAAGAGACCCAGTACTTC. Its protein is CASSSSGGLQETQYF.

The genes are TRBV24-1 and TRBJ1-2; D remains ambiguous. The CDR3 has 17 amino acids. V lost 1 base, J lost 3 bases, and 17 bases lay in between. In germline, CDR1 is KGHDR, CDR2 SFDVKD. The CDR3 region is CATSDFKGGEGDYGYTF. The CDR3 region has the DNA TGTGCCACCAGTGATTTCAAGGGCGGGGAAGGTGACTATGGCTACACCTTC.

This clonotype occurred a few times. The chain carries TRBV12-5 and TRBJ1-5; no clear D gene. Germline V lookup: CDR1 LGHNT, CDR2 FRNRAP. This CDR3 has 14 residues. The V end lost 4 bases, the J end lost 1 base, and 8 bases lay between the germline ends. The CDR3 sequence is CASGSHGSNQPQHF. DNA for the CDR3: TGTGCTAGTGGTTCCCATGGGAGCAATCAGCCCCAGCATTTT.

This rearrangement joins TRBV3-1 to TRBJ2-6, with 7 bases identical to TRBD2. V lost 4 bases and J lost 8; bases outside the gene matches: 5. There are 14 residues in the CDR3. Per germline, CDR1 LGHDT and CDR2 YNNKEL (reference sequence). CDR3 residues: CASSRGGSTNVLTF. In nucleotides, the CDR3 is TGTGCCAGCAGCCGGGGAGGGTCGACCAACGTCCTGACTTTC.

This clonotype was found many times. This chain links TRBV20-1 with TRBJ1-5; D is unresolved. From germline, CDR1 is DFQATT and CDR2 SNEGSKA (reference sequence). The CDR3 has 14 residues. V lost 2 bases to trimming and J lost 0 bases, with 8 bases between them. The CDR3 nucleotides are TGCAGTGCTAGATCCGGAGATAGCAATCAGCCCCAGCATTTT. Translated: CSARSGDSNQPQHF.

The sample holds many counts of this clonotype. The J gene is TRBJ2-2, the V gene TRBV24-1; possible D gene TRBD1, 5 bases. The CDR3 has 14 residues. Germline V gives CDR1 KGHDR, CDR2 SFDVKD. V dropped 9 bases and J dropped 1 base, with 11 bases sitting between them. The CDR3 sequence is CATQEQENTGELFF. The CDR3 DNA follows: TGTGCCACCCAGGAACAGGAGAACACCGGGGAGCTGTTTTTT.

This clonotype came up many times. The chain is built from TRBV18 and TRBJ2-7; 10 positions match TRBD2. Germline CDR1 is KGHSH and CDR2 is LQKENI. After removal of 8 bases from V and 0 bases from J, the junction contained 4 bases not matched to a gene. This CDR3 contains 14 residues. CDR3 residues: CASSPSGSSYEQYF. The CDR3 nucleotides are TGTGCCAGCAGCCCTAGCGGGAGCTCCTACGAGCAGTACTTC.

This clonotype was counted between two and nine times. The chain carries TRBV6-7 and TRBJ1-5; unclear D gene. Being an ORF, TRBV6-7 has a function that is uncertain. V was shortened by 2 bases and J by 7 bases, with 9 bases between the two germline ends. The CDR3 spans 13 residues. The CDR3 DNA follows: TGTGCCAGCAGTTACCCGGCCGAGCAGCCCCAGCATTTT. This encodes CASSYPAEQPQHF.

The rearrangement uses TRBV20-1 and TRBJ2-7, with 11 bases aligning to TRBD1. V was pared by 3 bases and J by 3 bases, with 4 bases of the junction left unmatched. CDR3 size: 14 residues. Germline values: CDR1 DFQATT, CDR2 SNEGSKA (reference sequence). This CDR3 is CSARLGTGGYEQYF. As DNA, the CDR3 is TGCAGTGCTAGGCTCGGGACAGGGGGCTACGAGCAGTACTTC.

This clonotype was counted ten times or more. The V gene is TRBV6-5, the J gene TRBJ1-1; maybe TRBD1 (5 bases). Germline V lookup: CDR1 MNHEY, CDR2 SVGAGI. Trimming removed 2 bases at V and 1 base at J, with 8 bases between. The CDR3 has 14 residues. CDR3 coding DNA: TGTGCCAGCAGTTACCTGGGGACGAACACTGAAGCTTTCTTT. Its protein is CASSYLGTNTEAFF.

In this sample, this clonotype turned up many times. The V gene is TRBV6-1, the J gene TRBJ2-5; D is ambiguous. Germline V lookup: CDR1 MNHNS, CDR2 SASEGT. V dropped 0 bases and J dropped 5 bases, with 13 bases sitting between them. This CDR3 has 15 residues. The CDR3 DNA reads TGTGCCAGCAGTGAAGCTCCCGGGCGCCCCGAGACCCAGTACTTC. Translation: CASSEAPGRPETQYF.

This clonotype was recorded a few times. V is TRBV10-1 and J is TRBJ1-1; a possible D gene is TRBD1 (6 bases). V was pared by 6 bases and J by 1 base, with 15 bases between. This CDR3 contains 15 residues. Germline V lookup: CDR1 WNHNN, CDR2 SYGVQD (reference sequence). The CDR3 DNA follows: TGCGCCAGCAGACTGAGACAGGCTTGGAACACTGAAGCTTTCTTT. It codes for CASRLRQAWNTEAFF.

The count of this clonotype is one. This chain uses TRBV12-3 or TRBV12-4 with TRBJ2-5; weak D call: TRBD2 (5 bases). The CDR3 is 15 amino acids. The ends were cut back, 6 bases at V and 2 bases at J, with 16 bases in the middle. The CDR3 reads CASSPVSRAQETQYF. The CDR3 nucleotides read TGTGCCAGCAGCCCGGTTTCGCGGGCACAAGAGACCCAGTACTTC.

The CDR3 spells CASQGLAGGPDTGELFF. CDR3 nucleotide sequence: TGTGCCAGCCAGGGGCTAGCGGGGGGGCCTGACACCGGGGAGCTGTTTTTT. The V call is TRBV6-1, the J call TRBJ2-2; TRBD2 aligns across 12 bases. J was trimmed by 3 bases and V by 8 bases; bases with no gene match: 10. This CDR3 is built from 17 residues. Germline-derived CDR1 and CDR2 are MNHNS and SASEGT.

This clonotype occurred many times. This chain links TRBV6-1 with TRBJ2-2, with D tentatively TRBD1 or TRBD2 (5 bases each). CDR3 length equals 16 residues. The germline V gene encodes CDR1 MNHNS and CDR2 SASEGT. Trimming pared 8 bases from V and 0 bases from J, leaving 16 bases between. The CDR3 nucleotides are TGTGCCAGCCCTCCGCCGGGGCGAACGAACACCGGGGAGCTGTTTTTT. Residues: CASPPPGRTNTGELFF.

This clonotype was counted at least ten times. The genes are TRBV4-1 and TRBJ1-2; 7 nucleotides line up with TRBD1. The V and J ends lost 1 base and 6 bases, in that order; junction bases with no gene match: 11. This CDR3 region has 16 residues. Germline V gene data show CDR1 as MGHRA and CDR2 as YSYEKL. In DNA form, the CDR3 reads TGCGCCAGCAGCCAAGGCCCCCGACCGGGACAGCATGGCTACACCTTC. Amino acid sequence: CASSQGPRPGQHGYTF.